The clone carrying this T cell receptor beta chain was observed a handful of times. Using its own MiXCR run on the 5' RACE reads, TCRdb lists one record per CDR3 protein. Of around 490,000 distinct CDR3 sequences in the sample, approximately 20% were seen once. CDR3 length: 14 amino acids. Germline CDR1 is MGHDK and CDR2 is SYGVNS. V gave up 5 bases and J gave up 4 bases; unmatched junction bases: 5. The sample is drawn from a study of identical twins. These data also formed part of another study, on yellow fever vaccine responses in identical twins.

The rearrangement uses TRBV25-1 and TRBJ2-3, with 8 bases matching TRBD1. Sequencing was performed on CD4+ T cells sorted from blood. This clonotype originated in a woman between 18 and 29 years old in good health. CDR3 DNA sequence: TGTGCCAGCAGTCGGGAACAGGGGGCAGATACGCAGTATTTT. Translating gives CASSREQGADTQYF. Full variable domain (rest looked up from reference TRBV25-1 and TRBJ2-3): EADIYQTPRYLVIGTGKKITLECSQTMGHDKMYWYQQDPGMELHLIHYSYGVNSTEKGDLSSESTVSRIRTEHFPLTLESARPSHTSQYLCASSREQGADTQYFGPGTRLTVL.